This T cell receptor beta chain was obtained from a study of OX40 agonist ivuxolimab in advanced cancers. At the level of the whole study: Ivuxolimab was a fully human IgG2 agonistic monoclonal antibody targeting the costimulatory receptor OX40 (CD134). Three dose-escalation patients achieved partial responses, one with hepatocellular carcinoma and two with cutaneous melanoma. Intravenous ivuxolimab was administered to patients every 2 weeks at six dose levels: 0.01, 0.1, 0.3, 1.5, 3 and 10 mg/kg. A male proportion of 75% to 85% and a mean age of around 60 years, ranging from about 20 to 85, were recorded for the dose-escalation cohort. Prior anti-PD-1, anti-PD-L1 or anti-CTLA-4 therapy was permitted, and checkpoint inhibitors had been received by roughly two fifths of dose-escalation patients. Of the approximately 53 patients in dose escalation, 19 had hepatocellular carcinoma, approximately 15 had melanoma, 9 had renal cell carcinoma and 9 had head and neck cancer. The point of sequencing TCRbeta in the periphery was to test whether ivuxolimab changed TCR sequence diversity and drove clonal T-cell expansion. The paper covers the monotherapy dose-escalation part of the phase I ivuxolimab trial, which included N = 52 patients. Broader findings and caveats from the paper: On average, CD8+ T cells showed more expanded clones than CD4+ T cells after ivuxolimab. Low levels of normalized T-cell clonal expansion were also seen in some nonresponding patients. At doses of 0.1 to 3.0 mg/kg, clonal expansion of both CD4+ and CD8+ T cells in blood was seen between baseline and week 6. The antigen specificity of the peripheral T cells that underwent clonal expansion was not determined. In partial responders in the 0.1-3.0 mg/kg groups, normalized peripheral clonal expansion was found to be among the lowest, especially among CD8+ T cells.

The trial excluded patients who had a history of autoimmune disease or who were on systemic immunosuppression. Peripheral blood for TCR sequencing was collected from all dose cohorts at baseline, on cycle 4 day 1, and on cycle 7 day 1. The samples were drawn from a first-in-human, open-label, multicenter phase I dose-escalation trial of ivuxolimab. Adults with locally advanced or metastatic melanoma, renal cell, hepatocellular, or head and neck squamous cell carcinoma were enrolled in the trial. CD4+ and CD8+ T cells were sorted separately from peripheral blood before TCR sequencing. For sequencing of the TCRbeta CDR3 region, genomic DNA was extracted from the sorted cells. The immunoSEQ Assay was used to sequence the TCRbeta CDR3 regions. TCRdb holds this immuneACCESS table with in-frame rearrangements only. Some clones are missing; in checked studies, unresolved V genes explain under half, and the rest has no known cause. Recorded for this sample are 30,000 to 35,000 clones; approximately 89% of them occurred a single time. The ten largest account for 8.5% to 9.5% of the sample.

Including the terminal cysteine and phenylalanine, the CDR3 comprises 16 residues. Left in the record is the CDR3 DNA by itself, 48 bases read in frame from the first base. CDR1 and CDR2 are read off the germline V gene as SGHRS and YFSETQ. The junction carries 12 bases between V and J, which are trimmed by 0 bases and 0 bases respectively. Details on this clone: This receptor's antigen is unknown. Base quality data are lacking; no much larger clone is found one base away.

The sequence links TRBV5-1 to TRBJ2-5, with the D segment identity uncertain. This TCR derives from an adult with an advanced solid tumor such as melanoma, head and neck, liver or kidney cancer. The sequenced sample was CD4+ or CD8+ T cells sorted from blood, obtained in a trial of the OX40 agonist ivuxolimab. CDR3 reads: CASSLAAVTDQETQYF. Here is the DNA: TGCGCCAGCAGCTTGGCCGCGGTGACGGACCAAGAGACCCAGTACTTC.